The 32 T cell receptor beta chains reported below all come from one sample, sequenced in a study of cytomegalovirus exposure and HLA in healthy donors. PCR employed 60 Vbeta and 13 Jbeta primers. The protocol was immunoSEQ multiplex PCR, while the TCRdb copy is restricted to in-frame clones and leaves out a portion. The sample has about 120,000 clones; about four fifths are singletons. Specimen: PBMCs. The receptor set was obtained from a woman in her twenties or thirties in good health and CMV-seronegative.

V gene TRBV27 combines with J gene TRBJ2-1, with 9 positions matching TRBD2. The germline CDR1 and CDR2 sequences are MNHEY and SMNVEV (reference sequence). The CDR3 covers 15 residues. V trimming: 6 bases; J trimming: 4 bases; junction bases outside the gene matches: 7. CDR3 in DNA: TGTGCCAGCAGGGTAGCGGGAGTGGTATACAATGAGCAGTTCTTC. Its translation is CASRVAGVVYNEQFF.

CDR3 in DNA: TGTGCCAGCAGCTTACTAGCGGGAGTGCAAGAGACCCAGTACTTC. Residues: CASSLLAGVQETQYF. This chain joins TRBV28 and TRBJ2-5; TRBD2 matches 11 bases. Per the germline V gene, CDR1 is MDHEN and CDR2 is SYDVKM. V lost 6 bases, J lost 2 bases, and 5 bases stayed unmatched. The CDR3 has 15 residues.

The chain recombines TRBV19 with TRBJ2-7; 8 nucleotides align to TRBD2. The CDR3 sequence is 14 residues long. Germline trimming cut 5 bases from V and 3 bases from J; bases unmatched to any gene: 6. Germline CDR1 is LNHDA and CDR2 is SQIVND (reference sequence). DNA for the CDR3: TGTGCCAGTAGTTGGGTAGCGGGGCACTACGAGCAGTACTTC. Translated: CASSWVAGHYEQYF.

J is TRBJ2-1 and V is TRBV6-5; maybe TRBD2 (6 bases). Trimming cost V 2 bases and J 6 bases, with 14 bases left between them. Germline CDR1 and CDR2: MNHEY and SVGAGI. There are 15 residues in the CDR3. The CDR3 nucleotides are TGTGCCAGCAGTTACGGAGGGAACAACATCAATGAGCAGTTCTTC. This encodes CASSYGGNNINEQFF.

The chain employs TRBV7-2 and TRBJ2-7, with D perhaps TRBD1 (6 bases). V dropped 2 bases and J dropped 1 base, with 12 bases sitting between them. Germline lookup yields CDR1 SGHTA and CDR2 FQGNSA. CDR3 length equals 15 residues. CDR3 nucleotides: TGTGCCAGCAGCTTAAGACAGGACCCATCCTACGAGCAGTACTTC. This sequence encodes CASSLRQDPSYEQYF.

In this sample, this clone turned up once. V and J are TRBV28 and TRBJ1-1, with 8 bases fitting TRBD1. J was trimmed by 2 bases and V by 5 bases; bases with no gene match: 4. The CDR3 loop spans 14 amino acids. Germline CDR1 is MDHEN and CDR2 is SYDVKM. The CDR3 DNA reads TGTGCCAGCAGTGTAACAGGGGGTAACACTGAAGCTTTCTTT. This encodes CASSVTGGNTEAFF.

Here the CDR3 reads CASSLAGLVSSEQFF. The CDR3 DNA follows: TGTGCCAGCAGCTTAGCCGGACTAGTTTCCAGTGAGCAGTTCTTC. The J gene is TRBJ2-1, the V gene TRBV13; the match to TRBD2 covers 7 bases. Germline V gives CDR1 PRHDT, CDR2 FYEKMQ (reference sequence). V gave up 1 base and J gave up 9 bases; unmatched junction bases: 9. This CDR3 region has 15 residues.

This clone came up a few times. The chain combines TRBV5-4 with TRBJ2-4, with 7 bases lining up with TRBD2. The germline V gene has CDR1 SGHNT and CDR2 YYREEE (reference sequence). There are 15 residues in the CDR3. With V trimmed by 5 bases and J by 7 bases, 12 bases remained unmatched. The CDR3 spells CASRASGAGFNIQYF. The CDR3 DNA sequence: TGTGCCAGCAGGGCTAGCGGCGCGGGGTTTAACATTCAGTACTTC.

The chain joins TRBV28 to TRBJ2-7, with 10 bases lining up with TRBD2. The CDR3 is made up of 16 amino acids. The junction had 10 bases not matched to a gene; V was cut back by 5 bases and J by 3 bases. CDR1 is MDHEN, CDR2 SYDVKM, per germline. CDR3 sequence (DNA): TGTGCCAGCAGTACCAACCTAGCGGGAGAGATCTACGAGCAGTACTTC. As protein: CASSTNLAGEIYEQYF.

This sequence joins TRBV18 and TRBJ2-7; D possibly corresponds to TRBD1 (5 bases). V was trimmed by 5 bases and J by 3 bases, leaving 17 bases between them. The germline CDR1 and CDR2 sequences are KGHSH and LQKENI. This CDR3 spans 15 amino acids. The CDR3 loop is CASSLQDPRDYEQYF. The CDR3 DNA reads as TGTGCCAGCTCATTACAGGACCCTAGGGACTACGAGCAGTACTTC. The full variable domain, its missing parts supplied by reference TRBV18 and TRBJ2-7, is NAGVMQNPRHLVRRRGQEARLRCSPMKGHSHVYWYRQLPEEGLKFMVYLQKENIIDESGMPKERFSAEFPKEGPSILRIQQVVRGDSAAYFCASSLQDPRDYEQYFGPGTRLTVT.

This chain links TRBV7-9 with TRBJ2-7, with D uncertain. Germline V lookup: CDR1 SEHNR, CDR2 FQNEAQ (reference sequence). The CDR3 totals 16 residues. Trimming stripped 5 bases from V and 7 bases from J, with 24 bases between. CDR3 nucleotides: TGTGCCAGCAGCCAGTCACTGCAGAGTTCGTCGGAGGAGCAGTACTTC. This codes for CASSQSLQSSSEEQYF.

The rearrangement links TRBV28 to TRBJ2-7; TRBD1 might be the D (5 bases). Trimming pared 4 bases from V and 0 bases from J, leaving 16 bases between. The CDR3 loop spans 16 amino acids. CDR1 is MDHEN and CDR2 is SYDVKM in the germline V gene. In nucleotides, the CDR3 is TGTGCCAGCAGTTATCCAGGGTCGTCAGGCTCCTACGAGCAGTACTTC. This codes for CASSYPGSSGSYEQYF.

The CDR3 DNA sequence: TGTGCCAGCAGTGCTAGCGGGAGTTTCAACGAGCAGTACTTC. This gives the protein CASSASGSFNEQYF. The J gene is TRBJ2-7, the V gene TRBV2; 10 positions agree with TRBD2. Germline CDR1 is SNHLY and CDR2 is FYNNEI. CDR3 size: 14 residues. V lost 4 bases, J lost 5 bases, and 5 bases stayed unmatched.

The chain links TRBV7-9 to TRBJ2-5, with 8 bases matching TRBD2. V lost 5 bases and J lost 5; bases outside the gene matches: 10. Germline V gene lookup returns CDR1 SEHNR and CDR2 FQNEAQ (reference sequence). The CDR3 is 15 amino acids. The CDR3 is CASSLSGGVGETQYF. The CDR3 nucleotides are TGTGCCAGCAGCCTCTCCGGGGGGGTCGGTGAGACCCAGTACTTC.

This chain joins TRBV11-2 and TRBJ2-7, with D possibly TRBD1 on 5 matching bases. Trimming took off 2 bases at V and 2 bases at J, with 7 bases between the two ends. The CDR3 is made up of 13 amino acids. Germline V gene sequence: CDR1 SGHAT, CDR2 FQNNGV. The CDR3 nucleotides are TGTGCCAGCAGCTTAACAGGCGCCTACGAGCAGTACTTC. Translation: CASSLTGAYEQYF.

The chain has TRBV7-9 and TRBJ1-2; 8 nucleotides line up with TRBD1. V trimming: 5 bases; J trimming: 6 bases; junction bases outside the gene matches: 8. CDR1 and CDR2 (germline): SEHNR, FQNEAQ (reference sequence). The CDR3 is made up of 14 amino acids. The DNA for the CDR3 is TGTGCCAGCAGCCGGGGACAGGACTCTGATGGCTACACCTTC. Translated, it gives CASSRGQDSDGYTF.

Written as DNA, the CDR3 is TGTGCCAGCAGCCGAGACAGGGGGTTTTACGAGCAGTACTTC. It codes for CASSRDRGFYEQYF. The chain carries TRBV7-6 and TRBJ2-7, with 9 bases fitting TRBD1. This CDR3 contains 14 residues. With V trimmed by 5 bases and J by 4 bases, 6 bases remained unmatched. CDR1 SGHVS and CDR2 FNYEAQ come from the germline V gene.

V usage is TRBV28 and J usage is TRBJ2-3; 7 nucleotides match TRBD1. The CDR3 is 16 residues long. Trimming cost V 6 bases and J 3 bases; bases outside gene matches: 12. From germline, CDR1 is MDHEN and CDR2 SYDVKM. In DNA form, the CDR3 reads TGTGCCAGCAGCCAGTACAGGGGCATAACTACAGATACGCAGTATTTT. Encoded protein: CASSQYRGITTDTQYF. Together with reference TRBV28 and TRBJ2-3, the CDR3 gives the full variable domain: DVKVTQSSRYLVKRTGEKVFLECVQDMDHENMFWYRQDPGLGLRLIYFSYDVKMKEKGDIPEGYSVSREKKERFSLILESASTNQTSMYLCASSQYRGITTDTQYFGPGTRLTVL.

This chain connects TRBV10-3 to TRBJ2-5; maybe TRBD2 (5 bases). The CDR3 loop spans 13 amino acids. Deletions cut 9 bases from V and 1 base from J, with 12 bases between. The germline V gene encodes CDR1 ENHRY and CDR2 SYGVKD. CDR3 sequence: CAMSLGLQETQYF. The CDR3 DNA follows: TGTGCCATGAGCCTTGGACTCCAAGAGACCCAGTACTTC.

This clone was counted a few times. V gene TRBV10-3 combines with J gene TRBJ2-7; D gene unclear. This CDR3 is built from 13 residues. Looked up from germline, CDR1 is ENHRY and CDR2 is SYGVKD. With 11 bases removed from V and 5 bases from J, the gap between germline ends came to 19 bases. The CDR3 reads CAPPADDKDEQYF. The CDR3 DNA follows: TGTGCCCCGCCCGCAGACGACAAGGACGAGCAGTACTTC.

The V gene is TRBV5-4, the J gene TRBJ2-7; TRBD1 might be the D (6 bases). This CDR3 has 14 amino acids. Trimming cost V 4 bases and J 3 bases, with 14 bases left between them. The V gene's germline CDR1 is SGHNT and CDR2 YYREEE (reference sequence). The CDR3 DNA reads TGTGCCAGCAGCCGTGATGGACAGCACTACGAGCAGTACTTC. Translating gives CASSRDGQHYEQYF.

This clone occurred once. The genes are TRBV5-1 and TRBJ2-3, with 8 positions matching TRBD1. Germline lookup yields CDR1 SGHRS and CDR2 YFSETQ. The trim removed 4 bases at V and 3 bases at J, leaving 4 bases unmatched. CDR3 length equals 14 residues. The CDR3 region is CASSQRTGTDTQYF. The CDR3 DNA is TGCGCCAGCAGCCAAAGGACAGGGACAGATACGCAGTATTTT.

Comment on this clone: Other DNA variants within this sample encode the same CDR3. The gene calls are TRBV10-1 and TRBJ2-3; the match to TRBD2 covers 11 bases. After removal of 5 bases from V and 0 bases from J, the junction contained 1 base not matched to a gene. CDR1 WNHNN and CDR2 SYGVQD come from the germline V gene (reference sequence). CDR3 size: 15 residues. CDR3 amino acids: CASSRTSGSTDTQYF. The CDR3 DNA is TGCGCCAGCAGTCGGACTAGCGGGAGCACAGATACGCAGTATTTT.

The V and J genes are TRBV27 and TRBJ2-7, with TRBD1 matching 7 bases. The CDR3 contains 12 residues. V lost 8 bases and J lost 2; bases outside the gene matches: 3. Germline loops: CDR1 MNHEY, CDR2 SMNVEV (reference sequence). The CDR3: CASRGTAYEQYF. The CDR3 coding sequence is TGTGCCAGCCGAGGGACAGCCTACGAGCAGTACTTC.

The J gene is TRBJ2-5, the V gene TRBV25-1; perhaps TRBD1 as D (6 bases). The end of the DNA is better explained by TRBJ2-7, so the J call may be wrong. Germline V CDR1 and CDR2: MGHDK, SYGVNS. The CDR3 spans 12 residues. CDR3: CASSRGSYEQYF. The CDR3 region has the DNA TGTGCCAGCAGCAGGGGCTCCTACGAGCAGTACTTC.

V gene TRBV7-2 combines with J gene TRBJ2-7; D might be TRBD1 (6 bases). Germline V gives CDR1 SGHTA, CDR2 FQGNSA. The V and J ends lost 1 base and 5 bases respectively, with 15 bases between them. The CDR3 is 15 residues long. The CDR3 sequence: CASSLGGTRAHEQYF. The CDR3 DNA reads TGTGCCAGCAGCTTAGGTGGGACAAGGGCCCACGAGCAGTACTTC.

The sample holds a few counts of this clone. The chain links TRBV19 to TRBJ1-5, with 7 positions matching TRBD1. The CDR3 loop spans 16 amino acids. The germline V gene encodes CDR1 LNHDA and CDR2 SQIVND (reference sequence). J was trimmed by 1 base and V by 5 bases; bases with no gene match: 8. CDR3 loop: CASSGGRGESNQPQHF. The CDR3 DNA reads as TGTGCCAGTAGTGGCGGCAGGGGGGAAAGCAATCAGCCCCAGCATTTT.

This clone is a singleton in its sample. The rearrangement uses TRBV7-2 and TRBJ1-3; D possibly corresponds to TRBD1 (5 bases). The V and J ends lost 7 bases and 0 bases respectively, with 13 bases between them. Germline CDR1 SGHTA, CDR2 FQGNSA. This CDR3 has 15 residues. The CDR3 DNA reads TGTGCCAGCATTCTTGACAGTCTCTCTGGAAACACCATATATTTT. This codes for CASILDSLSGNTIYF. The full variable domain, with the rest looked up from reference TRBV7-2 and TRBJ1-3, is GAGVSQSPSNKVTEKGKDVELRCDPISGHTALYWYRQSLGQGLEFLIYFQGNSAPDKSGLPSDRFSAERTGGSVSTLTIQRTQQEDSAVYLCASILDSLSGNTIYFGEGSWLTVV.

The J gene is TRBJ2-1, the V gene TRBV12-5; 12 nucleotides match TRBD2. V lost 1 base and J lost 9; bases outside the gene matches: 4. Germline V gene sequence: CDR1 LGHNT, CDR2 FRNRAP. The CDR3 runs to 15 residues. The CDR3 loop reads CASGLGLAGAGEQFF. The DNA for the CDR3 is TGTGCTAGTGGTTTGGGACTAGCGGGAGCTGGTGAGCAGTTCTTC.

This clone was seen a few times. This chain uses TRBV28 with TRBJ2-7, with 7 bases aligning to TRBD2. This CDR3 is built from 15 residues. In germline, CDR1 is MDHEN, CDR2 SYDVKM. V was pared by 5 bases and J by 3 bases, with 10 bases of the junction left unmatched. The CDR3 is CASSLKGGSFYEQYF. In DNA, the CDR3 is TGTGCCAGCAGTCTTAAGGGCGGGAGTTTCTACGAGCAGTACTTC.

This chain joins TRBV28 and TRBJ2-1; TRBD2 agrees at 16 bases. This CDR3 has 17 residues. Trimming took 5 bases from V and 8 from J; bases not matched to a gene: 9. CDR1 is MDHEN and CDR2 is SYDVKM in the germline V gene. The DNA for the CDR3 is TGTGCCAGCAGTCCAAACCTAGGGACTAGCGGGGGGGATGAGCAGTTCTTC. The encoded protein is CASSPNLGTSGGDEQFF.

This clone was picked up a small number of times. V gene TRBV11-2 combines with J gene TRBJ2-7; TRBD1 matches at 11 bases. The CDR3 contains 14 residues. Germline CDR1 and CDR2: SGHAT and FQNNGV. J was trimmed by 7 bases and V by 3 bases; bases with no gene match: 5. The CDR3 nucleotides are TGTGCCAGCAGCTTGGACAGGGGGCCGGGTGAGCAGTACTTC. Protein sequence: CASSLDRGPGEQYF.